The 14 T cell receptor beta chains in this list originate from one sample, sequenced in a study of prognosis after radiotherapy for stage I lung cancer. Genomic DNA provided the template from which TCR beta CDR3 was amplified by two-round multiplex PCR. Primers specific to each TRBV and TRBJ gene drove first-round PCR. TCRdb redid the calling of the multiplex PCR reads with MiXCR, one entry per CDR3 protein. The sample contains about 26,000 distinct CDR3 sequences, around 32% of which appear only once. The sample was PBMCs, taken before or after stereotactic body radiation therapy (not recorded which). These receptors were taken from a donor at least 50 years old with non-small cell lung cancer.

In its sample, this clonotype was seen many times. This may be a read error: a much more frequent sequence differs by one nucleotide. The CDR3 carries no conserved terminal phenylalanine or tryptophan, so it likely arises from a read error. V usage is TRBV7-2 and J usage is TRBJ1-2; 7 bases line up with TRBD1. Germline values: CDR1 SGHTA, CDR2 FQGNSA. CDR3 length: 12 amino acids. V lost 4 bases to trimming and J lost 7 bases; unmatched junction nucleotides: 3. CDR3 DNA sequence: TGTGCCAGCAGCTCCACAGGGGTTGGCTACACCTCC. Its protein product is CASSSTGVGYTS.

The rearrangement joins TRBV7-9 to TRBJ2-1; D unclear. The CDR3 runs to 16 residues. The V end was cut by 1 base, the J end by 3 bases, with 13 bases between. Germline V gene data show CDR1 as SEHNR and CDR2 as FQNEAQ (reference sequence). CDR3 sequence reads: CASSLGKFKSYNEQFF. CDR3 nucleotides: TGTGCCAGCAGCTTAGGGAAGTTTAAAAGCTACAATGAGCAGTTCTTC.

The table lists this clonotype with many counts. Compared with germline, one end of the junction differs, possibly owing to a read error. The gene calls are TRBV6-4 and TRBJ2-1, with 7 bases matching TRBD1. Germline V gene lookup returns CDR1 MRHNA and CDR2 SNTAGT. CDR3 length: 16 amino acids. The CDR3 here is CASSYSRGLGYNEQFF. In DNA form, the CDR3 reads TGTGCCAGCAGTTACTCAAGGGGGCTGGGATACAATGAGCAGTTCTTC.

This clonotype was recorded a few times. The chain is built from TRBV6-5 and TRBJ2-4, with 7 bases identical to TRBD2. Looked up from germline, CDR1 is MNHEY and CDR2 is SVGAGI. The CDR3 length is 15 residues. Trimming took 2 bases from V and 5 from J; bases not matched to a gene: 6. The CDR3 reads CASSYRSGAQNIQYF. In DNA form, the CDR3 reads TGTGCCAGCAGTTACAGGAGCGGGGCGCAAAACATTCAGTACTTC.

V gene TRBV20-1 combines with J gene TRBJ1-2; D may be TRBD1 (5 bases). The CDR3 has 17 amino acids. The V and J ends lost 0 bases and 1 base respectively, with 18 bases between them. Per the germline V gene, CDR1 is DFQATT and CDR2 is SNEGSKA (reference sequence). DNA for the CDR3: TGCAGTGCTAGAGATGTGGCAGGGACTACCATTAACTATGGCTACACCTTC. Encoded protein: CSARDVAGTTINYGYTF.

This sequence joins TRBV18 and TRBJ1-4, with TRBD1 as a possible D gene (6 bases). With 2 bases removed from V and 5 bases from J, the gap between germline ends came to 12 bases. Germline V CDR1 and CDR2: KGHSH, LQKENI. CDR3 size: 15 residues. DNA of the CDR3: TGTGCCAGCTCACCAATTGGGGGGCCGAATGAAAAACTGTTTTTT. This encodes CASSPIGGPNEKLFF. Full variable domain (remainder filled in from reference TRBV18 and TRBJ1-4): NAGVMQNPRHLVRRRGQEARLRCSPMKGHSHVYWYRQLPEEGLKFMVYLQKENIIDESGMPKERFSAEFPKEGPSILRIQQVVRGDSAAYFCASSPIGGPNEKLFFGSGTQLSVL.

This clonotype came up many times. V usage is TRBV20-1 and J usage is TRBJ2-5, with 11 positions matching TRBD1. V was clipped by 6 bases and J by 4 bases; unmatched bases: 7. This CDR3 spans 14 amino acids. Germline CDR1 is DFQATT and CDR2 is SNEGSKA (reference sequence). The CDR3 sequence is CSAQGDRGSETQYF. CDR3 sequence (DNA): TGCAGTGCCCAGGGGGACAGGGGGTCAGAGACCCAGTACTTC.

This clonotype was counted ten times or more. The chain carries TRBV6-1 and TRBJ2-3; D might be TRBD1 or TRBD2, each matching 5 bases. V lost 8 bases and J lost 2, with 14 bases in between. The CDR3 contains 14 residues. Per germline, CDR1 MNHNS and CDR2 SASEGT. The CDR3 nucleotides are TGTGCCAGCGTTAGGGGAGCGCCCACAGATACGCAGTATTTT. Its translation: CASVRGAPTDTQYF.

This clonotype was seen at least ten times. This sequence joins TRBV18 and TRBJ2-4; D is possibly TRBD1 (6 bases). Germline V gene data show CDR1 as KGHSH and CDR2 as LQKENI. This CDR3 is 12 amino acids long. Trimming removed 6 bases from V and 8 bases from J, with 11 bases in between. The CDR3 region is CASSPAGDIQYF. Written as DNA, the CDR3 is TGTGCCAGCTCCCCGGCAGGGGACATTCAGTACTTC. The variable domain in full, with the rest retrieved from reference TRBV18 and TRBJ2-4, is NAGVMQNPRHLVRRRGQEARLRCSPMKGHSHVYWYRQLPEEGLKFMVYLQKENIIDESGMPKERFSAEFPKEGPSILRIQQVVRGDSAAYFCASSPAGDIQYFGAGTRLSVL.

This clonotype was recorded many times. The chain combines TRBV12-3 or TRBV12-4 with TRBJ2-1; D remains ambiguous. V was clipped by 5 bases and J by 5 bases, with 4 bases between them. The CDR3 loop spans 11 amino acids. CDR3 protein: CASSGHNEQFF. CDR3 in DNA: TGTGCCAGCAGTGGACACAATGAGCAGTTCTTC.

This clonotype was seen many times. V usage is TRBV3-1 and J usage is TRBJ1-4, with 7 bases matching TRBD1. The CDR3 spans 14 residues. J was trimmed by 3 bases and V by 4 bases; bases with no gene match: 2. Germline V gene sequence: CDR1 LGHDT, CDR2 YNNKEL (reference sequence). This CDR3 reads CASSLTGSNEKLFF. The CDR3 DNA reads TGTGCCAGCAGCCTGACAGGGTCTAATGAAAAACTGTTTTTT.

Comment on this clonotype: Possible read error: a much larger clone is one base away. The V gene is TRBV7-8, the J gene TRBJ2-3, with 9 nucleotides matching TRBD2. This CDR3 spans 15 amino acids. The V gene end was trimmed by 4 bases and the J gene end by 4 bases; junction bases not matched to a gene: 6. Per germline, CDR1 SGHVS and CDR2 FQNEAQ. In nucleotides, the CDR3 is TGTGCCAGCAGCTCTCCTAGCGGGATGGCAGATACGCAGTATTTT. It is translated as CASSSPSGMADTQYF.

This clonotype has ten or more counts. J is TRBJ2-2 and V is TRBV5-1, with 11 bases fitting TRBD2. CDR3 length equals 15 residues. Germline V lookup: CDR1 SGHRS, CDR2 YFSETQ. V trimming: 7 bases; J trimming: 6 bases; junction bases outside the gene matches: 8. CDR3 in amino acids: CASGTSGSFAGELFF. In DNA form, the CDR3 reads TGCGCCAGCGGCACTAGCGGGAGTTTTGCCGGGGAGCTGTTTTTT.

This chain links TRBV6-1 with TRBJ2-7, with 7 bases matching TRBD2. In germline, CDR1 is MNHNS, CDR2 SASEGT. Losses at the gene ends were 10 bases for V and 0 bases for J; bases not matched to a gene: 12. The CDR3 has 15 residues. The CDR3 DNA is TGTGCCATCAGGGTGGGGGGGATTAGCTCCTACGAGCAGTACTTC. It specifies CAIRVGGISSYEQYF.